A single T cell receptor (beta chain) is shown here with its context. Its specificity is not known. This specimen belongs to a study of regulatory T cells in long-lasting Graves disease. Study observations and caveats: Lower TCR diversity was seen in persistent Graves' patients than in newly diagnosed ones. Persistent disease showed a preference for TRBV28, TRBJ1-2 and TRBJ2-5.

Researchers made TCR beta libraries by using iRepertoire HTBI primers and running Arm-PCR on CDR3 regions. Each CDR3 protein gets one entry after TCRdb re-called the multiplex PCR reads with MiXCR. The sample carries approximately 360,000 distinct CDR3 sequences, 20% to 25% recorded once. The CDR3 has 15 amino acids. V was cut by 7 bases and J by 4 bases, with 16 bases left in between. Germline CDR1 and CDR2: MNHNS and SASEGT. Documented time point: persistent/refractory GD, antithyroid drugs over 5 years with positive TRAb. PBMCs were the source of the RNA used for TCR sequencing. The origin of this receptor is a woman in her thirties or forties with Graves disease. This chain links TRBV6-1 with TRBJ2-2; D gene ambiguous. Sequenced material: peripheral blood mononuclear cells (PBMCs), taken when the disease was refractory, from a patient treated with antithyroid drugs. The CDR3 region has the DNA TGTGCCAGCACGGCGCTTACAAGGGTCACCGGGGAGCTGTTTTTT. Translating gives CASTALTRVTGELFF.